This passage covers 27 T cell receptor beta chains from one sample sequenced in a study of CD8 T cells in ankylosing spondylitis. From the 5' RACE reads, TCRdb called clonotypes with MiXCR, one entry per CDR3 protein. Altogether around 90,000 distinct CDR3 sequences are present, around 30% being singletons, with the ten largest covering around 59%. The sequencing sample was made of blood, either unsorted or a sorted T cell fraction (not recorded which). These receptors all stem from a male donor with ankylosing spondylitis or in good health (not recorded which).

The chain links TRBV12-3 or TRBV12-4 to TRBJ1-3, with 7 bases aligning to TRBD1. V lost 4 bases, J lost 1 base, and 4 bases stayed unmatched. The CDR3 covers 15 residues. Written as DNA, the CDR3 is TGTGCCAGCAGTTGGCAACAGGGGTCTGGAAACACCATATATTTT. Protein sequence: CASSWQQGSGNTIYF.

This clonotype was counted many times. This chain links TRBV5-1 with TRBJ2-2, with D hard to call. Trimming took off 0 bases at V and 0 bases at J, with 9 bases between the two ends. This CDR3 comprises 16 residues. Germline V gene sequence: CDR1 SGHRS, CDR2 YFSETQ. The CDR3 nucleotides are TGCGCCAGCAGCTTGGAGGCAGACGCGAACACCGGGGAGCTGTTTTTT. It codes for CASSLEADANTGELFF.

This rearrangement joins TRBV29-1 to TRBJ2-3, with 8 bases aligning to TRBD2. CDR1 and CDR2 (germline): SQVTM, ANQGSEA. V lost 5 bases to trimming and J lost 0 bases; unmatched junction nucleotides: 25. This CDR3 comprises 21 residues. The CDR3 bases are TGCAGCGTTCTTCCGAAAGAAGTACTAGCGGCTAGCCCACTTAGCACAGATACGCAGTATTTT. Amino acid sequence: CSVLPKEVLAASPLSTDTQYF.

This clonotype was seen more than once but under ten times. CDR3 amino acids: CASSRLPGQGYNEQFF. CDR3 sequence (DNA): TGCGCCAGCAGCCGACTACCGGGACAGGGGTACAATGAGCAGTTCTTC. This chain uses TRBV4-1 with TRBJ2-1, with 10 bases matching TRBD1. CDR1 and CDR2 (germline): MGHRA, YSYEKL. This CDR3 comprises 16 residues. After removal of 4 bases from V and 4 bases from J, the junction contained 7 bases not matched to a gene.

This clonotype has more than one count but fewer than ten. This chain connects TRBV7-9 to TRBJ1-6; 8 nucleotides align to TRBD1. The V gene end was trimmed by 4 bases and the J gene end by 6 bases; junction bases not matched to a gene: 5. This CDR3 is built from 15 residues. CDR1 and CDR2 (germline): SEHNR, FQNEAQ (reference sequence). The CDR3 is CASSSSQGANSPLHF. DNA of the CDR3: TGTGCCAGCAGCTCGTCTCAGGGGGCTAATTCACCCCTCCACTTT.

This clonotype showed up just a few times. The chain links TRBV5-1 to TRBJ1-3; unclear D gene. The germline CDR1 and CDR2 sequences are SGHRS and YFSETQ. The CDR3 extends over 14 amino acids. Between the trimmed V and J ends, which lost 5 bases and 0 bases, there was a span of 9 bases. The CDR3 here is CASRRQISGNTIYF. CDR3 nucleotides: TGCGCCAGCAGGAGACAAATCTCTGGAAACACCATATATTTT. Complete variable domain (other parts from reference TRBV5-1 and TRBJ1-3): KAGVTQTPRYLIKTRGQQVTLSCSPISGHRSVSWYQQTPGQGLQFLFEYFSETQRNKGNFPGRFSGRQFSNSRSEMNVSTLELGDSALYLCASRRQISGNTIYFGEGSWLTVV.

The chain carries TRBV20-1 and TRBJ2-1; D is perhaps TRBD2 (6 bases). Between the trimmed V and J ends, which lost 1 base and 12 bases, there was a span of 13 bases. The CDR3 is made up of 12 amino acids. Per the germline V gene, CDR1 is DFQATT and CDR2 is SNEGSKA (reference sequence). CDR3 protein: CSARGYPGGQFF. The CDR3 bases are TGCAGTGCTAGAGGGTATCCCGGGGGGCAGTTCTTC.

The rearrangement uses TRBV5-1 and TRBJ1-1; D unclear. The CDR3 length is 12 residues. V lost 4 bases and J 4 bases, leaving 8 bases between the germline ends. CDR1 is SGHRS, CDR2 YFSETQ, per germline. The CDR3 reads CASSDTGTEAFF. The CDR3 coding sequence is TGCGCCAGCAGCGACACGGGCACTGAAGCTTTCTTT.

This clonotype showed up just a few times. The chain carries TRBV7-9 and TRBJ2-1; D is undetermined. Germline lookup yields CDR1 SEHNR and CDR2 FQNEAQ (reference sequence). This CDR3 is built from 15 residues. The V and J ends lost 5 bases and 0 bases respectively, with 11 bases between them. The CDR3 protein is CASSPAGSSYNEQFF. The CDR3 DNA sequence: TGTGCCAGCAGCCCGGCTGGAAGCTCCTACAATGAGCAGTTCTTC.

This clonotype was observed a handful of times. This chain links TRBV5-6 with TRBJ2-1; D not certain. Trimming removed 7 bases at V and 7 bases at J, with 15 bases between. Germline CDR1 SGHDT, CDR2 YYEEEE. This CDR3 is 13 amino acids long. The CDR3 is CASQLWGINEQFF. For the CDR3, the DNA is TGTGCCAGCCAGCTTTGGGGTATTAATGAGCAGTTCTTC.

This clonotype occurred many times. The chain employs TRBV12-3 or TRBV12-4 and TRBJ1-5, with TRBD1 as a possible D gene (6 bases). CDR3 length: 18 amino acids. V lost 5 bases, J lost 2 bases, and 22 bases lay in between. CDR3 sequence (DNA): TGTGCCAGCAGTCTGACCGCACGGGGGCTGACGGGCAATCAGCCCCAGCATTTT. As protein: CASSLTARGLTGNQPQHF.

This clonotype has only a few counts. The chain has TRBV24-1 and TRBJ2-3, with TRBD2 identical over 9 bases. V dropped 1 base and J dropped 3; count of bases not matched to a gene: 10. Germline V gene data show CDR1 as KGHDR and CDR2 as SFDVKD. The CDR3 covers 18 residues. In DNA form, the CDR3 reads TGTGCCACCAGTGATTTCTCCATTAGCGGGAGTATGACAGATACGCAGTATTTT. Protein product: CATSDFSISGSMTDTQYF.

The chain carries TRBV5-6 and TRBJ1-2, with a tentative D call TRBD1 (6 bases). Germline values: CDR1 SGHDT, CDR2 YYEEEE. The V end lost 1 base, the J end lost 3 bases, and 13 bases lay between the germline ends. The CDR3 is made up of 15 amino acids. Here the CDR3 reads CASSLTTGYYYGYTF. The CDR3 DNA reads TGTGCCAGCAGCTTGACGACAGGTTATTACTATGGCTACACCTTC.

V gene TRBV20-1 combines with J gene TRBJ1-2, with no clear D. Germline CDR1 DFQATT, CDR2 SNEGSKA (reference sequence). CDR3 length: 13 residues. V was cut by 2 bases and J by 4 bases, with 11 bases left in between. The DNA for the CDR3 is TGCAGTGCTAGAAGTAACACCCTCTATGGCTACACCTTC. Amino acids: CSARSNTLYGYTF.

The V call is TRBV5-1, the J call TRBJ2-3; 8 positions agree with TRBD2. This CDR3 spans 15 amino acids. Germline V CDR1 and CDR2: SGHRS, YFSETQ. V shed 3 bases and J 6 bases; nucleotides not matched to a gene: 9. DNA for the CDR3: TGCGCCAGCAGCTCGTATGGCGGGGGGAGTGATACGCAGTATTTT. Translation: CASSSYGGGSDTQYF.

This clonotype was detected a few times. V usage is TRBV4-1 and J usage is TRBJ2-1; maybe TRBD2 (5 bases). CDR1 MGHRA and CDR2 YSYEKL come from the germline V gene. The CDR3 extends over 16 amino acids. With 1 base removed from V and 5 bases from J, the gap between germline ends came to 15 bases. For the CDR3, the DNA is TGCGCCAGCAGCCAAGGTTACGGGGAGCTCGACAATGAGCAGTTCTTC. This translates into CASSQGYGELDNEQFF.

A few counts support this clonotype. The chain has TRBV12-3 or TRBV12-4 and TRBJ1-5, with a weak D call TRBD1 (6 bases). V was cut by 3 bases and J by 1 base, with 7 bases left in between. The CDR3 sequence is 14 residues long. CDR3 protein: CASSLGASNQPQHF. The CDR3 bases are TGTGCCAGCAGTTTGGGGGCGAGCAATCAGCCCCAGCATTTT.

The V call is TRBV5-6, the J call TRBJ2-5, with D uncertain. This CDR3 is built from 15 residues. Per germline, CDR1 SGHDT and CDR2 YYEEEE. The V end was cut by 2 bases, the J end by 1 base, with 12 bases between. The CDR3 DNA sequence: TGTGCCAGCAGCTTCTGGGCGGCAGTCCAAGAGACCCAGTACTTC. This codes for CASSFWAAVQETQYF.

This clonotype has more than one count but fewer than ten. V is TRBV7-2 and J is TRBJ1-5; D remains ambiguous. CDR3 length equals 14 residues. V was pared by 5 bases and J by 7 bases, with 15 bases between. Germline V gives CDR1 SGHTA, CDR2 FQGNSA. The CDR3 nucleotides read TGTGCCAGCAGCCCCACTCGACAAGGACAGCCCCAGCATTTT. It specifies CASSPTRQGQPQHF.

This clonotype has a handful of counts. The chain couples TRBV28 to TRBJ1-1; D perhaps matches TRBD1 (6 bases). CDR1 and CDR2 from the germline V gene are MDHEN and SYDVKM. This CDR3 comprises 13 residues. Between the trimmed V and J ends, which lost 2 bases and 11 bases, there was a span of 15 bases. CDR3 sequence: CASSLLSGTLAFF. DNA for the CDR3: TGTGCCAGCAGTTTACTTTCCGGGACACTGGCTTTCTTT.

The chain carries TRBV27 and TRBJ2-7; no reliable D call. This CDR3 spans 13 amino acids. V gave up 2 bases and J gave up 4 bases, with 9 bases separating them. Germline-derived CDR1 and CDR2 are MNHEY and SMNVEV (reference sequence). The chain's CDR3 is CASSLGVGYEQYV. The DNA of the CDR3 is TGTGCCAGCAGTTTAGGGGTGGGATACGAGCAGTACGTC.

The CDR3 DNA reads as TGCGCCAGCAGCTCGGACAGTTTAAGGGAGCAGTACTTC. Translation: CASSSDSLREQYF. The chain is built from TRBV5-1 and TRBJ2-7, with a tentative D call TRBD1 (6 bases). This CDR3 has 13 amino acids. CDR1 is SGHRS and CDR2 is YFSETQ in the germline V gene. Trimming cost V 3 bases and J 7 bases, with 14 bases left between them.

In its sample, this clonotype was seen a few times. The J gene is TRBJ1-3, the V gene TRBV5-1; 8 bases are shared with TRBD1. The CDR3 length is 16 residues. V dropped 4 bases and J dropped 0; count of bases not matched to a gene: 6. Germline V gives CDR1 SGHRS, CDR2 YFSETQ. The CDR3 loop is CASSIQGVGSGNTIYF. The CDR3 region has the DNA TGCGCCAGCAGCATACAGGGGGTCGGCTCTGGAAACACCATATATTTT.

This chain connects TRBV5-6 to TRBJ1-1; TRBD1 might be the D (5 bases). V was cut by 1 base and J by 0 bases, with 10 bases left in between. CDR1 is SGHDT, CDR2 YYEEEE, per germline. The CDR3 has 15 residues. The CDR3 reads CASSLLRGLNTEAFF. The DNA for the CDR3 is TGTGCCAGCAGCTTGCTGAGGGGACTGAACACTGAAGCTTTCTTT.

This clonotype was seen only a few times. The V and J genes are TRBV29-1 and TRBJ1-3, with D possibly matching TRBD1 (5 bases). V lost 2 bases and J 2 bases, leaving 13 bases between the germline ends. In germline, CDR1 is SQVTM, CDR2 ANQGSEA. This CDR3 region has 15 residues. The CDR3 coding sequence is TGCAGCGTTGAAATCCAGGGTTTAGCTGGAAACACCATATATTTT. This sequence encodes CSVEIQGLAGNTIYF.

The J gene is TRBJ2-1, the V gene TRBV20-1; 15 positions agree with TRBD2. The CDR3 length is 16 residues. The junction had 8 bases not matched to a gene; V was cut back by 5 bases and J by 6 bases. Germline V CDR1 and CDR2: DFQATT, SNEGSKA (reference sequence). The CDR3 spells CSAGGTSGRSGNEQFF. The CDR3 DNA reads TGCAGTGCTGGTGGGACTAGCGGGAGGTCGGGCAATGAGCAGTTCTTC.

CDR3 sequence reads: CATSRDRSGTQNTGELFF. Written as DNA, the CDR3 is TGTGCCACCAGCAGAGATCGGTCTGGCACACAGAACACCGGGGAGCTGTTTTTT. The chain combines TRBV15 with TRBJ2-2; D ambiguous. This CDR3 comprises 18 residues. V shed 0 bases and J shed 1 base, with 15 bases lying between them. Germline V lookup: CDR1 LNHNV, CDR2 YYDKDF (reference sequence).